The rows below give T cell receptor beta chains drawn from one sample of a study of blood T cell repertoires in COVID-19. Sequencing used immunoSEQ multiplex PCR; TCRdb keeps in-frame clones, though not all of them. Here the sample spans about half a million clones, about 91% being singletons. The sequenced sample was peripheral blood. The receptor source for this set is a man younger than 35 with COVID-19, enrolled during active disease. Both conserved end residues are part of each CDR3. The D gene is left open where the match is weak. Clone size, where shown, is once, few, many, or a class for clones that have expanded.

j_call d_call v_call clone_size cdr3_length cdr3_nt cdr3_aa
TRBJ2-2 NA TRBV30 NA 13 TGTGCCTGGAAGCGGATATACACCGGGGAGCTGTTTTTT CAWKRIYTGELFF
TRBJ2-6 TRBD2 TRBV7-9 NA 18 TGTGCCAGCAGCACAGTAGCGGGAGCCCTCTCTGGGGCCAACGTCCTGACTTTC CASSTVAGALSGANVLTF
TRBJ1-6 TRBD1 TRBV27 few 15 TGTGCCAGCAGTAGTGGCAGGGGGGACGATTCACCCCTCCACTTT CASSSGRGDDSPLHF
TRBJ1-2 TRBD1 TRBV7-2 NA 15 TGTGCCAGCAGCATGAGACAGGGCTCGAACTATGGCTACACCTTC CASSMRQGSNYGYTF
TRBJ2-2 NA TRBV24-1 few 16 TGTGCCACCAGTGATTCGGACGAGGGATTCACCGGGGAGCTGTTTTTT CATSDSDEGFTGELFF
TRBJ1-5 NA TRBV28 NA 14 TGTGCCAGCAGTTTCTGGCAGGGAAATCAGCCCCAGCATTTT CASSFWQGNQPQHF
TRBJ2-7 TRBD1 TRBV10-3 NA 14 TGTGCCATCAGCCTATTCCGGGACAGCTACGAGCAGTACTTC CAISLFRDSYEQYF
TRBJ2-1 TRBD2 TRBV28 NA 15 TGTGCCAGCAGAGAGAGAGGGCGGGAGGGGCATGAGCAGTTCTTC CASRERGREGHEQFF
TRBJ2-3 TRBD2 TRBV3-1/TRBV3-2 NA 15 TGTGCCAGCAGCCTTGGGCCGGGGGGGGCTGATACGCAGTATTTT CASSLGPGGADTQYF
TRBJ1-3 NA TRBV14 NA 14 TGTGCCAGCAGCACACAGACGCATGGAAACACCATATATTTT CASSTQTHGNTIYF
TRBJ2-7 NA TRBV21-1 NA 16 TGTGCCAGCACCTACGCGGGGACAGTGCCGCCCTACGAGCAGTACTTC CASTYAGTVPPYEQYF
TRBJ2-1 TRBD1 TRBV24-1 once 16 TGTGCCACCAGTGACCCCTTAGCCACAGGGGGCTATGAGCAGTTCTTC CATSDPLATGGYEQFF
TRBJ2-7 NA TRBV7-9 NA 11 TGTGCCAGCAGCCCACTTTACGAGCAGTACTTC CASSPLYEQYF
TRBJ2-2 NA TRBV5-4 NA 16 TGTGCCAGCAGCTTGTTTGGGGGCGCTGACACCGGGGAGCTGTTTTTT CASSLFGGADTGELFF
TRBJ2-3 TRBD2 TRBV25-1 NA 15 TGTGCCAGCAGTATCGGACTAGCGACCACAGATACGCAGTATTTT CASSIGLATTDTQYF
TRBJ1-6 NA TRBV6-5 NA 16 TGTGCCAGCAGTTACTCCCGCGACAGGCAGAATTCACCCCTCCACTTT CASSYSRDRQNSPLHF
TRBJ2-5 TRBD2 TRBV5-6 NA 15 TGTGCCAGCAGGCCAAGCGGGGCGGGGGTAGGGACCCAGTACTTC CASRPSGAGVGTQYF
TRBJ2-3 NA TRBV27 few 17 TGTGCCAGCACTGGGGTGCGGGCGGGAACTAGCACAGATACGCAGTATTTT CASTGVRAGTSTDTQYF
TRBJ1-2 NA TRBV12-3/TRBV12-4 NA 13 TGTGCCAGCAGCTCCCCGGGGGAGGGTGGCTACACCTTC CASSSPGEGGYTF
TRBJ2-1 NA TRBV5-1 NA 13 TGCGCCAGCAGCTTGCCGCTCGGGAATGAGCAGTTCTTC CASSLPLGNEQFF
TRBJ2-3 TRBD2 TRBV3-1/TRBV3-2 NA 15 TGTGCCAGCAGCTATAGCGGGGGGGCCGCAGATACGCAGTATTTT CASSYSGGAADTQYF
TRBJ2-1 TRBD2 TRBV27 once 15 TGTGCCAGCAGTTTAAGAGCGGGGGGATTCAATGAGCAGTTCTTC CASSLRAGGFNEQFF
TRBJ2-2 NA TRBV5-1 NA 14 TGCGCCAGCAGCATACCGGGTTTTACCGGGGAGCTGTTTTTT CASSIPGFTGELFF
TRBJ1-2 NA TRBV7-9 many 11 TGTGCCAGCAGCTTAGGCGGGGGCTACACCTTC CASSLGGGYTF
TRBJ2-3 TRBD1 TRBV27 once 14 TGTGCCGTTAAGGGGGCCAAAAATAAAAATACGCAGTATTTT CAVKGAKNKNTQYF
TRBJ2-3 NA TRBV6-5 NA 13 TGTGCCAGCAGCCCCTCTCAGGGCAGGATGCAGTATTTT CASSPSQGRMQYF
TRBJ1-1 NA TRBV5-4 NA 16 TGTGCCAGCAGCCCCCGAGTGGAGAATTGGGGCACTGAGGCTTTCTTT CASSPRVENWGTEAFF
TRBJ2-7 TRBD2 TRBV3-1/TRBV3-2 NA 16 TGTGCCAGCAGCCAAGAAGTCCCAGCGGGAGGGGCCGAGCAGTACTTC CASSQEVPAGGAEQYF
TRBJ2-1 NA TRBV19 NA 16 TGTGCCAGTAGTACCCCGACTACCCCGTCCTACAATGAGCAGTTCTTC CASSTPTTPSYNEQFF
TRBJ2-7 TRBD2 TRBV19 NA 14 TGTGCCAGTAAGTTGAGCGGGAGCTTCTACGAGCAGTACTTC CASKLSGSFYEQYF
TRBJ2-1 TRBD2 TRBV3-1/TRBV3-2 once 17 TGTGCCAGCAGCCATTCCTCCTTGAAGCCCGGGGGGGATGAGCAGTTCTTC CASSHSSLKPGGDEQFF
TRBJ1-2 NA TRBV19 few 14 TGTGCCAGTAAGGTGGAGGTTGGGTCGGAGGGCTACACCTTC CASKVEVGSEGYTF
TRBJ2-7 NA TRBV5-6 NA 16 TGTGCCAGCAGCTTGTATGGGACACCTTCCGCCTACGAGCAGTACTTC CASSLYGTPSAYEQYF
TRBJ1-3 NA TRBV7-9 NA 17 TGTGCCAGCAGCTTTTCGCAGGGAAGCTACTCTGGAAACACCATATATTTT CASSFSQGSYSGNTIYF
TRBJ2-7 TRBD1 TRBV6-5 NA 15 TGTGCCAGCAGTAGGGACAGGGACGTAACCTACGAGCAGTACTTC CASSRDRDVTYEQYF
TRBJ2-5 NA TRBV25-1 NA 15 TGTGCCAGCAGTAGGACACGACAGAATCAAGAGACCCAGTACTTC CASSRTRQNQETQYF
TRBJ2-1 TRBD2 TRBV7-9 NA 17 TGTGCCAGCAGCTTATCCACGCGGCTAGCGGCCAACAATGAGCAGTTCTTC CASSLSTRLAANNEQFF
TRBJ2-3 NA TRBV29-1 NA 11 TGCAGCGTTTTTCCAGGAGATACGCAGTATTTT CSVFPGDTQYF
TRBJ1-2 TRBD1 TRBV18 NA 15 TGTGCCAGCTCCCCTGACCGGGACAGGGGGTTTGGCTACACCTTC CASSPDRDRGFGYTF
TRBJ2-2 NA TRBV27 NA 16 TGTGCCAGTGCCCTAAAACTGCCCTCGAACACCGGGGAGCTGTTTTTT CASALKLPSNTGELFF
TRBJ1-2 TRBD1 TRBV5-5 once 15 TGTGCCAGCAGTCCCAAGCAGACAGGGGTATATGGCTACACCTTC CASSPKQTGVYGYTF
TRBJ1-1 TRBD1 TRBV9 NA 14 TGTGCCAGCAGCGTAGCCGACAGGGATACTGAAGCTTTCTTT CASSVADRDTEAFF
TRBJ2-7 NA TRBV12-5 few 14 TGTGCTAGTGGTTTGAGACTCAGCTCCTACGAGCAGTACTTC CASGLRLSSYEQYF
TRBJ2-2 NA TRBV18 NA 14 TGTGCCAGCTCACCGGACAGAGACACCGGGGAGCTGTTTTTT CASSPDRDTGELFF
TRBJ1-1 NA TRBV30 NA 11 TGTGCCTGGAGTGTTCCTACTGAAGCTTTCTTT CAWSVPTEAFF
TRBJ2-1 TRBD2 TRBV19 few 15 TGTGCCAGTAGTATTGAGCTAGCGGCCTACAATGAGCAGTTCTTC CASSIELAAYNEQFF
TRBJ2-7 NA TRBV2 NA 14 TGTGCCAGCAAACGAACCCAGGGCCTATCCGAGCAGTACTTC CASKRTQGLSEQYF
TRBJ2-7 TRBD2 TRBV6-5 NA 16 TGTGCCAGCAGTTACTCGAGGATAGCGGGAACCTACGAGCAGTACTTC CASSYSRIAGTYEQYF
TRBJ2-7 NA TRBV7-9 NA 16 TGTGCCAGCAGCTTAGGTCGGGGGGCGCAGTCCTACGAGCAGTACTTC CASSLGRGAQSYEQYF
TRBJ2-2 TRBD2 TRBV5-8 NA 19 TGTGCCAGCAGCCCGAGGACTAGCGGGGGGCCCTCGAACACCGGGGAGCTGTTTTTT CASSPRTSGGPSNTGELFF
TRBJ2-1 TRBD2 TRBV6-2/TRBV6-3 few 17 TGTGCCAGCAGTTACCGCCGAGCGGGGGGCGCCTACAATGAGCAGTTCTTC CASSYRRAGGAYNEQFF
TRBJ1-4 TRBD1 TRBV2 NA 15 TGTGCCAGCAGGGAGACAGGGGTCCCTAATGAAAAACTGTTTTTT CASRETGVPNEKLFF